This T cell receptor (beta chain) was recorded in a study of glioma-infiltrating T cells. Study results and limitations: Gliomas, especially low-grade, showed above-expected tissue-blood divergence; non-neoplastic patients showed below. Only very few CDR3 sequences appeared in both tissue and blood.

The CDR3 runs 12 residues. Trimming removed 7 bases from V and 8 bases from J, with 12 bases in between. Germline V gene data show CDR1 as LGHDT and CDR2 as YNNKEL (reference sequence). The iRepertoire nested amplicon-rescue multiplex PCR amplified TCR alpha and beta CDR3s from RNA. TCRdb reprocessed the multiplex PCR reads with MiXCR, giving one entry per CDR3 protein. The sample lists fewer than 200,000 distinct CDR3 sequences, around 30% occurring once. For this clonotype: The antigen remains undetermined.

This sequence was found in a human donor with low-grade glioma or glioblastoma, undergoing nonglioma brain surgery, or in good health (not recorded which). This rearrangement joins TRBV3-1 to TRBJ2-1; D perhaps matches TRBD2 (5 bases). Sequences were obtained from glioma tissue, nonneoplastic brain tissue, or PBMCs (not recorded which). The CDR3 DNA reads as TGTGCCAGCATAAAAATCGGGGATGAGCAGTTCTTC. Its translation: CASIKIGDEQFF.